A single sample gave rise to the 13 T cell receptor beta chains below, sequenced in a study of blood T cells in healthy people across ages (dated by TCRdb to between 2014 and 2016). Receptor amplification or capture employed 5' RACE. The listed sequencing device is Illumina HiSeq 2500. A second PCR of roughly 7 to 12 cycles was run with a J-beta primer mix and a sample-barcoded 5' primer. Using fastp trimming at Q25 and MiXCR clonotype assembly, TCRdb reanalyzed the public sequencing data and kept in-frame beta chains. Duplicate CDR3 protein sequences are folded into a single record with the most common DNA and genes. The sample table records 800,000 or so distinct CDR3 sequences; roughly 46% of these occur just once. 15% to 20% of the sample is taken by the ten largest. Material: blood. The receptors stem from an elderly man in good health.

V usage is TRBV16 and J usage is TRBJ2-5; D is perhaps TRBD1 (5 bases). The germline CDR1 and CDR2 sequences are KGHSY and FQNENV. V lost 2 bases and J lost 11, with 21 bases in between. This CDR3 comprises 15 residues. Written as DNA, the CDR3 is TGTGCCAGCAGCCAACGGGCCAGGGCTACCTTACAGCAGTACTTC. Its translation: CASSQRARATLQQYF.

The rearrangement uses TRBV12-3 or TRBV12-4 and TRBJ2-5; 9 positions match TRBD1. The CDR3 covers 16 residues. The ends lost 6 bases at V and 1 base at J; junction bases unmatched: 9. The CDR3, as DNA: TGTGCCAGCAGCTCCTACAGGGGGCCATCCCAAGAGACCCAGTACTTC. Translated, it gives CASSSYRGPSQETQYF.

This clonotype occurred once. This chain joins TRBV24-1 and TRBJ2-7; D uncertain. Germline CDR1 KGHDR, CDR2 SFDVKD. The CDR3 totals 12 residues. V lost 7 bases to trimming and J lost 7 bases, with 13 bases between them. The DNA of the CDR3 is TGTGCCACCAGCTACTCTATCAATGAGCAGTACTTC. Translated, it gives CATSYSINEQYF.

The chain carries TRBV7-2 and TRBJ2-1, with TRBD2 identical over 10 bases. The germline CDR1 and CDR2 sequences are SGHTA and FQGNSA. The CDR3 sequence is 14 residues long. The trim removed 5 bases at V and 10 bases at J, leaving 8 bases unmatched. The CDR3 loop is CASSIPGLAYEQFF. In DNA, the CDR3 is TGTGCCAGCAGCATCCCGGGACTAGCGTACGAGCAGTTCTTC.

This clonotype has at least ten counts. This chain joins TRBV7-2 and TRBJ2-5; D might be TRBD1 (5 bases). Germline V gene lookup returns CDR1 SGHTA and CDR2 FQGNSA. Trimming stripped 1 base from V and 7 bases from J, with 13 bases between. This CDR3 spans 14 amino acids. For the CDR3, the DNA is TGTGCCAGCAGCTTAGATTCCCAGGGCGGGACCCAGTACTTC. It encodes CASSLDSQGGTQYF. The variable domain in full, completed from reference TRBV7-2 and TRBJ2-5, reads GAGVSQSPSNKVTEKGKDVELRCDPISGHTALYWYRQSLGQGLEFLIYFQGNSAPDKSGLPSDRFSAERTGGSVSTLTIQRTQQEDSAVYLCASSLDSQGGTQYFGPGTRLLVL.

The genes are TRBV25-1 and TRBJ2-1; TRBD1 matches 10 bases. The J call is in doubt because the DNA end fits TRBJ2-7 better. The CDR3 is 16 residues long. Germline V CDR1 and CDR2: MGHDK, SYGVNS. In nucleotides, the CDR3 is TGTGCCAGCAGGGACAGGGGGTTAGTGGGGTACAATGAGCAGTACTTC. It yields the protein CASRDRGLVGYNEQYF.

In this sample, this clonotype turned up once. This chain uses TRBV5-1 with TRBJ2-2, with a tentative D call TRBD2 (6 bases). V was cut by 4 bases and J by 4 bases, with 8 bases left in between. Germline CDR1 and CDR2: SGHRS and YFSETQ. This CDR3 has 13 amino acids. CDR3 loop: CASSRESTGELFF. CDR3 nucleotides: TGCGCCAGCAGCCGGGAGAGCACCGGGGAGCTGTTTTTT. Variable domain in full (rest from reference TRBV5-1 and TRBJ2-2): KAGVTQTPRYLIKTRGQQVTLSCSPISGHRSVSWYQQTPGQGLQFLFEYFSETQRNKGNFPGRFSGRQFSNSRSEMNVSTLELGDSALYLCASSRESTGELFFGEGSRLTVL.

The chain joins TRBV7-3 to TRBJ2-1; the match to TRBD2 covers 7 bases. Germline CDR1 reads SGHTA; CDR2 reads FQGTGA. Germline trimming cut 2 bases from V and 8 bases from J; bases unmatched to any gene: 9. This CDR3 has 15 residues. CDR3 coding DNA: TGTGCCAGCAGCTTAGTTCGGCGGGAGCGGGATGAGCAGTTCTTC. Residues: CASSLVRRERDEQFF. Full variable domain (outside the CDR3, taken from reference TRBV7-3 and TRBJ2-1): GAGVSQTPSNKVTEKGKYVELRCDPISGHTALYWYRQSLGQGPEFLIYFQGTGAADDSGLPNDRFFAVRPEGSVSTLKIQRTERGDSAVYLCASSLVRRERDEQFFGPGTRLTVL.

The chain employs TRBV7-2 and TRBJ2-1; no definite D call. CDR3 size: 17 residues. Germline V gene data show CDR1 as SGHTA and CDR2 as FQGNSA. V lost 1 base and J lost 0, with 13 bases in between. The CDR3 here is CASSLVSVRTSYNEQFF. Here the CDR3 DNA reads TGTGCCAGCAGCTTAGTGTCGGTGAGAACCTCCTACAATGAGCAGTTCTTC. The full variable domain, its missing parts supplied by reference TRBV7-2 and TRBJ2-1, is GAGVSQSPSNKVTEKGKDVELRCDPISGHTALYWYRQSLGQGLEFLIYFQGNSAPDKSGLPSDRFSAERTGGSVSTLTIQRTQQEDSAVYLCASSLVSVRTSYNEQFFGPGTRLTVL.

This chain uses TRBV29-1 with TRBJ2-7; no reliable D call. CDR3 length: 12 residues. Germline V gives CDR1 SQVTM, CDR2 ANQGSEA. V lost 3 bases and J 0 bases, leaving 6 bases between the germline ends. The CDR3 loop reads CSVDRDSYEQYF. In nucleotides, the CDR3 is TGCAGCGTTGACCGTGACTCCTACGAGCAGTACTTC.

Note on this clonotype: Given a much more abundant clone one base away, this may be a read error. The chain joins TRBV7-2 to TRBJ2-1, with 7 bases that match TRBD2. Germline lookup yields CDR1 SGHTA and CDR2 FQGNSA. V was clipped by 5 bases and J by 7 bases; unmatched bases: 8. CDR3 length: 14 residues. CDR3 loop: CASSAGLERNEQFF. Written as DNA, the CDR3 is TGTGCCAGCAGCGCAGGACTAGAACGGAATGAGCAGTTCTTC.

This clonotype was found a few times. The chain combines TRBV3-1 with TRBJ2-3; 9 bases are a match to TRBD2. CDR1 LGHDT and CDR2 YNNKEL come from the germline V gene (reference sequence). This CDR3 comprises 17 residues. V lost 4 bases to trimming and J lost 5 bases; unmatched junction nucleotides: 13. The CDR3 region is CASSPTWTSAVVDTQYF. In DNA, the CDR3 is TGTGCCAGCAGCCCCACTTGGACTAGCGCAGTTGTAGATACGCAGTATTTT.

This clonotype was counted only a few times. The genes are TRBV7-9 and TRBJ1-1; D is uncertain. Trimming cost V 5 bases and J 0 bases, with 10 bases left between them. Per the germline V gene, CDR1 is SEHNR and CDR2 is FQNEAQ (reference sequence). This CDR3 has 14 amino acids. DNA of the CDR3: TGTGCCAGCAGCCTCACAAAAGTGAACACTGAAGCTTTCTTT. It is translated as CASSLTKVNTEAFF.